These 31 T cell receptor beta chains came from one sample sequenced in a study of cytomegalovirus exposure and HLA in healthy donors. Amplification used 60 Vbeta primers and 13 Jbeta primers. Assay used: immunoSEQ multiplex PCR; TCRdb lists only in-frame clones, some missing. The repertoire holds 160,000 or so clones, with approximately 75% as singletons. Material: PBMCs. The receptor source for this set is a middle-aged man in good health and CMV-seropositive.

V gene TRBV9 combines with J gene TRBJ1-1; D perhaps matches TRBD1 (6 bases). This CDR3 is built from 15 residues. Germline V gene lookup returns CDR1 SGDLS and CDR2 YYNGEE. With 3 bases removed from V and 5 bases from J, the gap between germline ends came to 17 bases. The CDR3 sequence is CASSGLGGTGTEAFF. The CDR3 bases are TGTGCCAGCAGCGGCCTTGGGGGCACGGGAACTGAAGCTTTCTTT.

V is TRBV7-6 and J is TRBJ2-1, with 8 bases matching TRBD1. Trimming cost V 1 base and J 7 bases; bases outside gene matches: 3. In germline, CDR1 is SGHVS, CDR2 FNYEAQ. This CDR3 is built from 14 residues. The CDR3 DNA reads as TGTGCCAGCAGCTTAGGGACAGGGAGAAATGAGCAGTTCTTC. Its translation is CASSLGTGRNEQFF.

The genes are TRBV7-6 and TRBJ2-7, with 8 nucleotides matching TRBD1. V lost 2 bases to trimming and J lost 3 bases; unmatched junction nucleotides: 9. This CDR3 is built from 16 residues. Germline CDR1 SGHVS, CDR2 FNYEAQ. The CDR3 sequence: CASSLSPGGSSYEQYF. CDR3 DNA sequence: TGTGCCAGCAGCTTAAGTCCAGGGGGCTCGAGCTACGAGCAGTACTTC.

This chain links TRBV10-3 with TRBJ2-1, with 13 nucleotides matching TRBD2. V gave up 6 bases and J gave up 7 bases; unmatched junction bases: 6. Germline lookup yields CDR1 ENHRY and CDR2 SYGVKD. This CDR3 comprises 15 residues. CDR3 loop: CAISTSGGAVNEQFF. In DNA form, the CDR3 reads TGTGCCATCAGCACTAGCGGGGGGGCCGTGAATGAGCAGTTCTTC.

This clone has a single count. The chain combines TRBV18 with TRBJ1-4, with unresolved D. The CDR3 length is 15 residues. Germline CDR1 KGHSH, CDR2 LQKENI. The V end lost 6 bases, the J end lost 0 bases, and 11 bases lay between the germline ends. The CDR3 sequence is CASSQNSATNEKLFF. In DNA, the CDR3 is TGTGCCAGCTCCCAAAACAGTGCAACTAATGAAAAACTGTTTTTT.

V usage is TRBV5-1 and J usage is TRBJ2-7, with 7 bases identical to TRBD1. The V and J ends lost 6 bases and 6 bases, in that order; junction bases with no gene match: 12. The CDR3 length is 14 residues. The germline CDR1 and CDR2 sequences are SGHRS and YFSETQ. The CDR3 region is CASTRDSTASEQYF. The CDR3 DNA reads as TGCGCCAGCACCCGGGACAGTACGGCGTCCGAGCAGTACTTC.

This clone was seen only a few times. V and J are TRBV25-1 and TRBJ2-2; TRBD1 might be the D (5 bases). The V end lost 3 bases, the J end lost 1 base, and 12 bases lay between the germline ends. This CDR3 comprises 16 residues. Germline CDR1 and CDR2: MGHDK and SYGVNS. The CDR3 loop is CASSDLMTENTGELFF. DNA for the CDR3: TGTGCCAGCAGTGACCTTATGACAGAGAACACCGGGGAGCTGTTTTTT.

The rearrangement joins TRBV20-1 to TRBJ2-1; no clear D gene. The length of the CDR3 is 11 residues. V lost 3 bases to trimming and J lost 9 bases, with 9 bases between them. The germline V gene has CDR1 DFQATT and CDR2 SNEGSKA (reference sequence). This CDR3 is CSASPGFEQFF. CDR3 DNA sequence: TGCAGTGCTAGTCCCGGTTTTGAGCAGTTCTTC.

The CDR3 DNA reads as TGCGCCAGCAGCCAAGAAGGGGCACAGGGTGGAGATGGCTACACCTTC. It yields the protein CASSQEGAQGGDGYTF. The chain employs TRBV4-1 and TRBJ1-2, with D tentatively TRBD1 (6 bases). The V and J ends lost 0 bases and 6 bases respectively, with 17 bases between them. CDR3 length equals 16 residues. Germline V CDR1 and CDR2: MGHRA, YSYEKL.

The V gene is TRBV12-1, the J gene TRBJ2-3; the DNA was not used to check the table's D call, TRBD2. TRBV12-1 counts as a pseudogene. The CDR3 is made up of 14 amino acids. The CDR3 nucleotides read TGTGCCAGCGTACTTGGTTTCCGGGTGGATACGCAGTATTTT. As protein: CASVLGFRVDTQYF.

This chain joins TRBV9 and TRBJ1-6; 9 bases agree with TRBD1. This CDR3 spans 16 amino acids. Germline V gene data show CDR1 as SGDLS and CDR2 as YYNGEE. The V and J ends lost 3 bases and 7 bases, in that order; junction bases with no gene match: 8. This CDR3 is CASSGGQGLGNSPLHF. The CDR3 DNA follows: TGTGCCAGCAGCGGCGGACAGGGGCTTGGCAATTCACCCCTCCACTTT. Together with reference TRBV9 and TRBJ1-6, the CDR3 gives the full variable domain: DSGVTQTPKHLITATGQRVTLRCSPRSGDLSVYWYQQSLDQGLQFLIQYYNGEERAKGNILERFSAQQFPDLHSELNLSSLELGDSALYFCASSGGQGLGNSPLHFGNGTRLTVT.

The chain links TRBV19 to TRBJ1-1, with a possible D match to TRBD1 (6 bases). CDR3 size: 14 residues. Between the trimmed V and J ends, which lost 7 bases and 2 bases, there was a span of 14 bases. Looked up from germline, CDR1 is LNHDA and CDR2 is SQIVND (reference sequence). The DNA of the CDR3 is TGTGCCAGTATGAACAGGGCTTCTAACACTGAAGCTTTCTTT. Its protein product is CASMNRASNTEAFF.

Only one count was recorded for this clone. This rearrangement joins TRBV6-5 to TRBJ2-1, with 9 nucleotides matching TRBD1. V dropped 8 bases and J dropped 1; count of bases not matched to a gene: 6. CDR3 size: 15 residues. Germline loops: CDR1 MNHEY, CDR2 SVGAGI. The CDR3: CASLRQGGSYNEQFF. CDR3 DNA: TGTGCCAGCCTTAGACAGGGGGGTTCCTACAATGAGCAGTTCTTC.

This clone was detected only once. Here the CDR3 DNA reads TGTGCCTGGAGTTCGGGGGGCTTCACAGATACGCAGTATTTT. Translation gives CAWSSGGFTDTQYF. The chain carries TRBV30 and TRBJ2-3; a weak D match, TRBD2 (7 bases). Germline loops: CDR1 GTSNPN, CDR2 SVGIG (reference sequence). V was cut by 2 bases and J by 2 bases, with 11 bases left in between. The CDR3 contains 14 residues.

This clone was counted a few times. CDR3 in amino acids: CASSYGNNSPLHF. In nucleotides, the CDR3 is TGCGCCAGCAGCTACGGTAATAATTCACCCCTCCACTTT. The chain couples TRBV5-1 to TRBJ1-6; D not resolved. Trimming stripped 3 bases from V and 5 bases from J, with 6 bases between. Germline loops: CDR1 SGHRS, CDR2 YFSETQ. The CDR3 length is 13 residues.

The CDR3 here is CAINRGPSNQPQHF. The CDR3 bases are TGTGCCATCAACAGGGGTCCCAGCAATCAGCCCCAGCATTTT. V usage is TRBV11-2 and J usage is TRBJ1-5; 7 bases map to TRBD1. V was pared by 10 bases and J by 1 base, with 7 bases of the junction left unmatched. CDR1 and CDR2 from the germline V gene are SGHAT and FQNNGV. The CDR3 is 14 amino acids.

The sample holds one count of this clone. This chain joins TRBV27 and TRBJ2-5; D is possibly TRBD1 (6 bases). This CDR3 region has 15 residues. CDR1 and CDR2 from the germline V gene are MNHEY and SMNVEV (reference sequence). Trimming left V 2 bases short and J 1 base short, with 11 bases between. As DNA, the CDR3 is TGTGCCAGCAGTTTACGTTGGACAGCCCAAGAGACCCAGTACTTC. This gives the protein CASSLRWTAQETQYF.

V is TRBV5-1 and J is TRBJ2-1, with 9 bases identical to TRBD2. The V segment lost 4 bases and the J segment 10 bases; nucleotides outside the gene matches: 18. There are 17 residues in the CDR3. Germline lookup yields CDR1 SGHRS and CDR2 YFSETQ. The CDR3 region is CASSQDKSSGVGGEQFF. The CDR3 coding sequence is TGCGCCAGCAGCCAAGACAAGTCTAGCGGGGTAGGAGGGGAGCAGTTCTTC. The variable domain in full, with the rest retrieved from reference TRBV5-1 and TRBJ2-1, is KAGVTQTPRYLIKTRGQQVTLSCSPISGHRSVSWYQQTPGQGLQFLFEYFSETQRNKGNFPGRFSGRQFSNSRSEMNVSTLELGDSALYLCASSQDKSSGVGGEQFFGPGTRLTVL.

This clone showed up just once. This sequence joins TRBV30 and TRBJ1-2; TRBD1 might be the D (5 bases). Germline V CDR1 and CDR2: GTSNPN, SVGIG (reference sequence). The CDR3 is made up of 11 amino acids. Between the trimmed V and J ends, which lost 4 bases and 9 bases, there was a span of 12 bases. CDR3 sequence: CAWNGGASYTF. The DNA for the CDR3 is TGTGCCTGGAACGGAGGGGCGAGCTACACCTTC.

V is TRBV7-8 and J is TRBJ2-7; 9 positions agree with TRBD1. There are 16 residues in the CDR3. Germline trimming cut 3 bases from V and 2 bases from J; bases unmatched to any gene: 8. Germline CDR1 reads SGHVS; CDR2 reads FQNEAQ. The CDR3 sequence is CASSFPGQGNPYEQYF. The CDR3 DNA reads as TGTGCCAGCAGCTTCCCCGGACAGGGGAACCCCTACGAGCAGTACTTC. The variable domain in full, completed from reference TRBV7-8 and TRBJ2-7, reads GAGVSQSPRYKVAKRGQDVALRCDPISGHVSLFWYQQALGQGPEFLTYFQNEAQLDKSGLPSDRFFAERPEGSVSTLKIQRTQQEDSAVYLCASSFPGQGNPYEQYFGPGTRLTVT.

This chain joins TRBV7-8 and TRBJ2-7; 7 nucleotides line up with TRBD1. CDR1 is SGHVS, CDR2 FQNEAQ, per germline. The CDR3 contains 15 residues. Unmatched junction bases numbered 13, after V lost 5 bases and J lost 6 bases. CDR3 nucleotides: TGTGCCAGCAGCCCGCCCGACAGGGCTTTAGGCGAGCAGTACTTC. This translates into CASSPPDRALGEQYF.

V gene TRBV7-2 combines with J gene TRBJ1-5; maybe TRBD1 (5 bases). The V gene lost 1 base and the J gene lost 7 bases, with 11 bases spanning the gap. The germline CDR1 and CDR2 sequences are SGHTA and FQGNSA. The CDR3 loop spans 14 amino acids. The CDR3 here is CASSLVQGGQPQHF. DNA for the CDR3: TGTGCCAGCAGCTTAGTTCAGGGAGGGCAGCCCCAGCATTTT.

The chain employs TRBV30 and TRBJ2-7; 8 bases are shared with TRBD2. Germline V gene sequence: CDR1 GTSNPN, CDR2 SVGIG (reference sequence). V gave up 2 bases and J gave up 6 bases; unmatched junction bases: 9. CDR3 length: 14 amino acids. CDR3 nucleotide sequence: TGTGCCTGGAGTCCCCGGGGGGGCCGTGTCGAGCAGTACTTC. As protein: CAWSPRGGRVEQYF.

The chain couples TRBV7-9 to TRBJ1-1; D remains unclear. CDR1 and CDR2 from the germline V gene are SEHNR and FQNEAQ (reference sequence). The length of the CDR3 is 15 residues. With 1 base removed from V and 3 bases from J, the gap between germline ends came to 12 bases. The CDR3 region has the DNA TGTGCCAGCAGCTTAGGACATCCTCAGTACACTGAAGCTTTCTTT. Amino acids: CASSLGHPQYTEAFF.

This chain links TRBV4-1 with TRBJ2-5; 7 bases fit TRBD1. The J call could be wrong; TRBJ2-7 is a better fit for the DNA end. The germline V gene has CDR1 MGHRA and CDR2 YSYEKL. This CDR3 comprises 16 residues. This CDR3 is CASSLVPDRSSYEQYF. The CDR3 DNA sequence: TGCGCCAGCAGCCTGGTGCCGGACAGGTCCTCCTACGAGCAGTACTTC.

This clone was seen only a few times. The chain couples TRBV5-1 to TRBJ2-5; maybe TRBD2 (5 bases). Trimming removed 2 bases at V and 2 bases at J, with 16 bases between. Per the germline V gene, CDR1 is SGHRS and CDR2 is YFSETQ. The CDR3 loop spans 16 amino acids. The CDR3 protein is CASSFVLGLAQETQYF. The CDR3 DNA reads TGCGCCAGCAGCTTCGTACTAGGGCTCGCTCAAGAGACCCAGTACTTC. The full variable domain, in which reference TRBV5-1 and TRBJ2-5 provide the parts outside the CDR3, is KAGVTQTPRYLIKTRGQQVTLSCSPISGHRSVSWYQQTPGQGLQFLFEYFSETQRNKGNFPGRFSGRQFSNSRSEMNVSTLELGDSALYLCASSFVLGLAQETQYFGPGTRLLVL.

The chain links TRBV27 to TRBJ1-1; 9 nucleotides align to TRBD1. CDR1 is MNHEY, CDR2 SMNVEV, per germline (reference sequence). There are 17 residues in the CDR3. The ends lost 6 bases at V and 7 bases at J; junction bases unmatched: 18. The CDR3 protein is CASRLPGQGIGDGEAFF. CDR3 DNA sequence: TGTGCCAGCAGGTTACCGGGACAGGGTATTGGTGACGGTGAAGCTTTCTTT.

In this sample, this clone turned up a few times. The CDR3 region is CASSSGTALGYTF. The CDR3 nucleotides are TGTGCCAGCAGCTCGGGGACAGCCCTGGGCTACACCTTC. The chain employs TRBV5-6 and TRBJ1-2; 7 positions agree with TRBD1. Germline CDR1 reads SGHDT; CDR2 reads YYEEEE. The V gene end was trimmed by 3 bases and the J gene end by 8 bases; junction bases not matched to a gene: 7. The CDR3 loop spans 13 amino acids.

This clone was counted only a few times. The DNA of the CDR3 is TGTGCCAGCAGTCATAGGAGGGAACGGGGGGATACGCAGTATTTT. Translated, it gives CASSHRRERGDTQYF. The chain employs TRBV2 and TRBJ2-3; maybe TRBD2 (6 bases). The CDR3 runs to 15 residues. Germline values: CDR1 SNHLY, CDR2 FYNNEI. Trimming took 5 bases from V and 6 from J, leaving 18 bases between them.

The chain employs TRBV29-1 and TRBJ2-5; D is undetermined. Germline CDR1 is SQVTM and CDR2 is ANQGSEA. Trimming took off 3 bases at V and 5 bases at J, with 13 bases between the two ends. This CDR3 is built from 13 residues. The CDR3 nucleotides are TGCAGCGTTGAGTTGGTAGTTTACGAGACCCAGTACTTC. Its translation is CSVELVVYETQYF. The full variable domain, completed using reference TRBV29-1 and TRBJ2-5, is SAVISQKPSRDICQRGTSLTIQCQVDSQVTMMFWYRQQPGQSLTLIATANQGSEATYESGFVIDKFPISRPNLTFSTLTVSNMSPEDSSIYLCSVELVVYETQYFGPGTRLLVL.

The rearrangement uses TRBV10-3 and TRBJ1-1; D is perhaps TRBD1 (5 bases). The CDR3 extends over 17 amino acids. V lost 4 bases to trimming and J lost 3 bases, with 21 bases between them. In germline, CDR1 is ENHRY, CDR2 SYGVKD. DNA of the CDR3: TGTGCCATCAGTGGATCAGGCGGGGGATGGGGGGACACTGAAGCTTTCTTT. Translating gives CAISGSGGGWGDTEAFF.